This T cell receptor beta chain was captured by sequencing in a study of cytomegalovirus exposure and HLA in healthy donors. Of note for this clone: Its specificity is unknown.

The length of the CDR3 is 16 residues. The study ran its PCR with 60 Vbeta and 13 Jbeta primers. Using immunoSEQ multiplex PCR, the repertoire was profiled, and TCRdb retains in-frame clones only, with some absent. The sample holds about 120,000 clones; 80% are singletons and the top ten take 7.5% to 10%. General observations from the study: Most TCR sequences were uncommon, yet certain public TCRs appeared in many donors. Within the data, a cluster of highly shared sequence variants was likely a sequencing artifact. Presence/absence analyses took donor sequencing depth as roughly uniform. Associated with cytomegalovirus, according to the listing, were 150 to 200 TCR beta chains.

The receptor was isolated from a female donor in good health and CMV-seropositive. The sample comprised PBMCs. The chain joins TRBV12-1 to TRBJ1-1. TRBV12-1 is labeled a pseudogene. The CDR3: CASRTLGRDREWEAFF. The CDR3 region has the DNA TGTGCCAGCAGGACCCTCGGGCGGGACCGGGAGTGGGAAGCTTTCTTT.